The entry below describes one TCR beta chain. The CDR3 extends over 14 amino acids. Per the germline V gene, CDR1 is PRHDT and CDR2 is FYEKMQ (reference sequence). V lost 5 bases, J lost 5 bases, and 15 bases lay in between. These data originate in a study of T cell responses to AZD1222 COVID-19 vaccine. This table comes from immunoSEQ multiplex PCR, and its TCRdb copy is limited to in-frame clones, with some not included. The sample includes over 85,000 clones, 92% seen only once; the top ten take about 7.8%. The source was peripheral blood, collected on day 0 of AZD1222 vaccination. This chain uses TRBV13 with TRBJ1-1; D perhaps matches TRBD1 (5 bases). The source of this sequence is an adult in good health. The CDR3 DNA reads TGTGCCAGCAGCCCCCGGGGACGTGGAACTGAAGCTTTCTTT. It yields the protein CASSPRGRGTEAFF.